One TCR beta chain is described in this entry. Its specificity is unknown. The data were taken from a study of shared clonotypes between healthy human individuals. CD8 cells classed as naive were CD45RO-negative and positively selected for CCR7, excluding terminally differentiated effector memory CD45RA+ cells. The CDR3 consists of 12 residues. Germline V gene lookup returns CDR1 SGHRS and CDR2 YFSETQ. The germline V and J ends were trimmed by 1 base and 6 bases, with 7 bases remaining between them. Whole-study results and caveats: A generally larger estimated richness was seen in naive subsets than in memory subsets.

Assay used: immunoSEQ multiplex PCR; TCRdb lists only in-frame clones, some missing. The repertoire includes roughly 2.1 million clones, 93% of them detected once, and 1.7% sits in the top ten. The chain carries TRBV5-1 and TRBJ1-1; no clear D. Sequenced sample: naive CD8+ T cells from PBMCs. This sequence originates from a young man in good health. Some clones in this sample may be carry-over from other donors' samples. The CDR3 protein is CASSLPAAEAFF. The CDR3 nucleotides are TGCGCCAGCAGCTTGCCGGCCGCTGAAGCTTTCTTT.